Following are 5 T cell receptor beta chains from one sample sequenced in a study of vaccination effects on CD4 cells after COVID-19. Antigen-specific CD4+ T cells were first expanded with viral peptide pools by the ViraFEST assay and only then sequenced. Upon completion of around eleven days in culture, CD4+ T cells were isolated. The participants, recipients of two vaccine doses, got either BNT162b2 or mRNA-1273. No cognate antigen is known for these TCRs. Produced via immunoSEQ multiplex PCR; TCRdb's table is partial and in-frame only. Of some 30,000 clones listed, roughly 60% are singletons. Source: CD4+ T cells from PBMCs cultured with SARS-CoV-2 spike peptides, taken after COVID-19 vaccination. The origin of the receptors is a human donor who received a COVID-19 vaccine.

The CDR3 spells CASSQLGGETQYF. CDR3 coding DNA: TGTGCCAGCAGCCAATTAGGGGGGGAGACCCAGTACTTC. The chain uses TRBV3-1 (or the pseudogene TRBV3-2) and TRBJ2-5; D tentatively reads TRBD1 or TRBD2 (6 bases each). The CDR3 contains 13 residues. Germline V gene data show CDR1 as LGHDT and CDR2 as YNNKEL (reference sequence). V dropped 2 bases and J dropped 5 bases, with 9 bases sitting between them.

The CDR3 here is CASIPSGSTDTQYF. The CDR3 bases are TGTGCCAGCATACCTAGCGGGAGCACAGATACGCAGTATTTT. The chain carries TRBV2 and TRBJ2-3; 8 nucleotides match TRBD2. Losses at the gene ends were 7 bases for V and 0 bases for J; bases not matched to a gene: 3. The CDR3 sequence is 14 residues long. Germline V gene lookup returns CDR1 SNHLY and CDR2 FYNNEI.

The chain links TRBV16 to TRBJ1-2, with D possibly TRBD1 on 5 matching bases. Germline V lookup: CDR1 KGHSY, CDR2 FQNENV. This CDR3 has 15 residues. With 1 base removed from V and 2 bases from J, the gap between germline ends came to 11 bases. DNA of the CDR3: TGTGCCAGCAGCCAATTAGGGGAGGCAAACTATGGCTACACCTTC. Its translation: CASSQLGEANYGYTF.

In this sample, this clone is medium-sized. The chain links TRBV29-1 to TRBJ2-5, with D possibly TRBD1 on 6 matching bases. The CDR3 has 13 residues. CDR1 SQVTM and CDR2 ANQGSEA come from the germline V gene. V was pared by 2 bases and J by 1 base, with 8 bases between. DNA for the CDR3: TGCAGCGTTGAAACAGGGACCCAAGAGACCCAGTACTTC. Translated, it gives CSVETGTQETQYF.

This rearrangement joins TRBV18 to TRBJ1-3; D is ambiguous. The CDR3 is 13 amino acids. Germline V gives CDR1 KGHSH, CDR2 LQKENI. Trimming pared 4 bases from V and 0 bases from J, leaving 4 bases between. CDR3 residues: CASSLGSGNTIYF. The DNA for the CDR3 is TGTGCCAGCTCACTGGGCTCTGGAAACACCATATATTTT.